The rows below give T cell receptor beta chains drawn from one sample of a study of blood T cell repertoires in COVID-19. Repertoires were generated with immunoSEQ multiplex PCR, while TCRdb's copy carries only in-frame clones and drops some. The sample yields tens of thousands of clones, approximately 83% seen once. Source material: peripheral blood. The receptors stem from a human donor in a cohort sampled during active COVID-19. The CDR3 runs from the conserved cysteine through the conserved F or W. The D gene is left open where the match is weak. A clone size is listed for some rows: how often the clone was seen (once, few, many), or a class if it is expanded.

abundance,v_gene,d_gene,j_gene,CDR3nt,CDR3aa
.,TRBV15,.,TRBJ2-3,TGTGCCACCAGCAGGCTTCTAGGGGGGGAGACAGATACGCAGTATTTT,CATSRLLGGETDTQYF
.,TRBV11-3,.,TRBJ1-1,TGTGCCAGCAGCTTAGTCCAGGGCGCCACTGAAGCTTTCTTT,CASSLVQGATEAFF
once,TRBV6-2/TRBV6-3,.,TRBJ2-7,TGTGCCAGCAGCCGACCGGGGACAACGGGTCTGTACTTC,CASSRPGTTGLYF
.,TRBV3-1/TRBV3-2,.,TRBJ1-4,TGTGCCAGCAGCCGAGGGAGGTATGCTAATGAAAAACTGTTTTTT,CASSRGRYANEKLFF
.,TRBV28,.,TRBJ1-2,TGTGCCAGCAGTCCTCCGGACAGTCTAAGTAGGTTTGGCTACACCTTC,CASSPPDSLSRFGYTF
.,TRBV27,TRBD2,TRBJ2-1,TGTGCCAGCGCTACCCCGGGACTATACAATGAGCAGTTCTTC,CASATPGLYNEQFF
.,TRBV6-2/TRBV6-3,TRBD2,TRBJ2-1,TGTGCCAGCAGTCGAGACCGCGGGGGGGCAAGAAATGAGCAGTTCTTC,CASSRDRGGARNEQFF
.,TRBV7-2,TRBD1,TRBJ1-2,TGTGCCAGCAGCTCGTCCGGGACAGGCAAAGGCTACACCTTC,CASSSSGTGKGYTF
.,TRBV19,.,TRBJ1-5,TGTGCCAGTAGTATATGGGCGGGACAGCCCCAGCATTTT,CASSIWAGQPQHF
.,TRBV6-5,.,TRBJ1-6,TGTGCCAGCAGTCAGGGTAATTCACCCCTCCACTTT,CASSQGNSPLHF
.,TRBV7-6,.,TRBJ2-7,TGTGCCAGCAGCCCTGAGACAGAATCCTACGAGCAGTACTTC,CASSPETESYEQYF
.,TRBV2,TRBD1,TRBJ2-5,TGTGCCAGCAGTGAATCCTCTTGGACAGGGGCGAATCTGAATCAAGAGACCCAGTACTTC,CASSESSWTGANLNQETQYF
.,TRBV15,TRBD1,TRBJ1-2,TGTGCCACCAGCAGAGGGCCCCGGGGGACAGGGTGGAATTATGGCTACACCTTC,CATSRGPRGTGWNYGYTF
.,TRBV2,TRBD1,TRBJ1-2,TGTGCCAGCAGTGACCGACAGGGCGGCGTCTATGGCTACACCTTC,CASSDRQGGVYGYTF
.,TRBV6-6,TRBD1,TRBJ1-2,TGTGCCAGCAGTTACTCCGGGACAGTCTATGGCTACACCTTC,CASSYSGTVYGYTF
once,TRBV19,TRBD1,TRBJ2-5,TGTGCCAGTAGCGGACAGGGGGCGAGAGTAGAGACCCAGTACTTC,CASSGQGARVETQYF
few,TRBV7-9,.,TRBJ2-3,TGTGCCAGCAGCTTTGGGAGTGATACGCAGTATTTT,CASSFGSDTQYF
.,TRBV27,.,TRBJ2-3,TGTGCCAGCAGTTTAATTAGCGGATATAGCACAGATACGCAGTATTTT,CASSLISGYSTDTQYF
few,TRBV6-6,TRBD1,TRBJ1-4,TGTGCCAGCAGTCCGGGGACAGGGACGATTCAAAAACTGTTTTTT,CASSPGTGTIQKLFF
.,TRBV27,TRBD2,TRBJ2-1,TGTGCCAGCAGTTTATTACGGGGGGGCTCCTACAATGAGCAGTTCTTC,CASSLLRGGSYNEQFF
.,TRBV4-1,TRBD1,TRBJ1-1,TGCGCCAGCAGCCAGGACAGGGGAACTGAAGCTTTCTTT,CASSQDRGTEAFF
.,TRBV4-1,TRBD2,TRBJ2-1,TGCGCCAGCAGCCACGGGACTAGCGTACCAGACTCCTACAATGAGCAGTTCTTC,CASSHGTSVPDSYNEQFF
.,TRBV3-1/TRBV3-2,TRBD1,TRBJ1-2,TGTGCCAGCAGCCGGGCGGACAGGGATAACTATGGCTACACCTTC,CASSRADRDNYGYTF
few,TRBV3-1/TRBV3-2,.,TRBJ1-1,TGTGCCAGCAGCCTCACGACTGGTGAAGCTTTCTTT,CASSLTTGEAFF
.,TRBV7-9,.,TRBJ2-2,TGTGCCAGCAGCCCGCGGGACACCGGGGAGCTGTTTTTT,CASSPRDTGELFF
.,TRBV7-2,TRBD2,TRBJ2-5,TGTGCCAGCAGCTTCGCCCCAGGACTAGCGGGGGGAACCCAAGAGACCCAGTACTTC,CASSFAPGLAGGTQETQYF
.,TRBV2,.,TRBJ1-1,TGTGCCAGCACCGAAAGGGGGGGCGCCTCTGAAGCTTTCTTT,CASTERGGASEAFF
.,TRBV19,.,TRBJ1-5,TGTGCCAGTAGAGAGGAGGGGATGGGCAATCAGCCCCAGCATTTT,CASREEGMGNQPQHF
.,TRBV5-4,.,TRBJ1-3,TGTGCCAGCAGCCCTCAGGGTGGCTCTGGAAACACCATATATTTT,CASSPQGGSGNTIYF
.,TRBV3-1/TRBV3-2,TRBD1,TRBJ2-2,TGTGCCAGCAGCCGGCTGACAGGGTCCGGGGAGCTGTTTTTT,CASSRLTGSGELFF
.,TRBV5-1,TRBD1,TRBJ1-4,TGCGCCAGCAGCGCCTGGACAGGAAATGAAAAACTGTTTTTT,CASSAWTGNEKLFF
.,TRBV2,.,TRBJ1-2,TGTGCCAGCAGTGCAGATAACTATGGCTACACCTTC,CASSADNYGYTF
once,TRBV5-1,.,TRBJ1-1,TGCGCCAGCAGCTTGGTGGCAGGGGCGGGCGCTGAAGCTTTCTTT,CASSLVAGAGAEAFF
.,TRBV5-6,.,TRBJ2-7,TGTGCCAGCAGCTTTTTCTATGCAGGTCAATCTCGCTACGAGCAGTACTTC,CASSFFYAGQSRYEQYF
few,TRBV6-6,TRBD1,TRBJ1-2,TGTGCCAGCATCAAGGACAGGGCTGGCTATGGCTACACCTTC,CASIKDRAGYGYTF
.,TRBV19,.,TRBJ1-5,TGTGCCAGTAGTAGGCAACGGGGGGGGCCCCAGCATTTT,CASSRQRGGPQHF
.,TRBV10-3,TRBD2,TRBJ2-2,TGTGCCATCAAAGGGACTAGCGGGGTCGCGAACACCGGGGAGCTGTTTTTT,CAIKGTSGVANTGELFF
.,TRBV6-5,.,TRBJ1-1,TGTGCCAGCAGTTACCTCGGCGGGGCCCTGAACACTGAAGCTTTCTTT,CASSYLGGALNTEAFF
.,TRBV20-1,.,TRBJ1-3,TGCAGTGCTAGTAGAGGAACCCTATACTCTGGAAACACCATATATTTT,CSASRGTLYSGNTIYF
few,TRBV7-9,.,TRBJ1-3,TGTGCCAGCAGCTCAGGGACTACAGCGGGAAACACCATATATTTT,CASSSGTTAGNTIYF
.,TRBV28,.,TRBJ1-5,TGTGCCAGCAGTTTTACGGGGGGCAATCAGCCCCAGCATTTT,CASSFTGGNQPQHF
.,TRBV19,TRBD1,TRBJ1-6,TGTGCCAGTAGGGAGCGGATGACAGGGGACCGATCACCCCTCCACTTT,CASRERMTGDRSPLHF
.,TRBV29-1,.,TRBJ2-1,TGCAGCGTCGGGGTGACCGCGGAGAATGAGCAGTTCTTC,CSVGVTAENEQFF
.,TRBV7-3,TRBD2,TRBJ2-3,TGTGCCAGCAGCTTATCAGGTAGCGGGGGACCAGATACGCAGTATTTT,CASSLSGSGGPDTQYF
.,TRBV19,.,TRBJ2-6,TGTGCCAGTAGTATAGATGCGGAGGGCTCTGGGGCCAACGTCCTGACTTTC,CASSIDAEGSGANVLTF
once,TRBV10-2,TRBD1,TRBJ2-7,TGCGCCAGCAGTGGTCAGGGGGTTGCTTACGAGCAGTACTTC,CASSGQGVAYEQYF
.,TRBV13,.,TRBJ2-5,TGTGCCAGCAGCTTAGTGGGCCTCCAAGAGACCCAGTACTTC,CASSLVGLQETQYF
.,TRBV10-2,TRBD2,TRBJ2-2,TGCGCCAGCAGCGCTTTAGCGGGGGGGCCCTCCGGGGAGCTGTTTTTT,CASSALAGGPSGELFF
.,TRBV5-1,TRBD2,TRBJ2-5,TGCGCCAGCAGCACTAAAGCGGGGGGGGAGACCCAGTACTTC,CASSTKAGGETQYF